The text below deals with one T cell receptor beta chain. This specimen belongs to a study of blood T cell repertoires in COVID-19. The overall study: Spain, Italy and the United States supplied samples that represented acute and convalescent COVID-19. T cells, B-cell-depleted T cells, or PBMCs provided the cDNA or gDNA that served as material.

The trim removed 5 bases at V and 4 bases at J, leaving 1 base unmatched. The V gene's germline CDR1 is MNHEY and CDR2 SVGAGI. The CDR3 contains 12 residues. Per the authors' pipeline: Amplifying reference gene primers gave estimates of nucleated cell counts. Generated by immunoSEQ multiplex PCR, the TCRdb table keeps only in-frame clones and is missing some. V, J and clone size reflect that table, while D and trimming were determined from the DNA. The sample lists some 190,000 clones, roughly 80% occurring once. This receptor was identified in a woman in her forties or fifties with acute or convalescent COVID-19. The rearrangement links TRBV6-5 to TRBJ2-7, with 8 positions matching TRBD1. Sequenced sample: peripheral blood. The CDR3: CASSRQGYEQYF. The DNA for the CDR3 is TGTGCCAGCAGTAGACAGGGGTACGAGCAGTACTTC.